These T cell receptor beta chains were read from a single sample in a study of tumor-infiltrating lymphocytes in primary liver carcinoma. Each CDR3 protein gets one entry after TCRdb re-called the multiplex PCR reads with MiXCR. The table lists 100,000 or so distinct CDR3 sequences, around two thirds of them singletons, with around 12% in the top ten. Sequencing was done on a sample of liver tumor tissue from sampling region 2. These receptors came from a woman aged 55 to 70 with primary liver carcinoma and hepatitis B virus infection. Each CDR3 is given with its conserved first and last residue. D genes are given only for firm matches. Size values are once, few and many counts, or a class for expanded clones, and some rows have none.

cdr3_aa cdr3_nt d_call j_call v_call clone_size
CSVGAGGYGYAF TGCAGCGTCGGGGCGGGGGGTTATGGCTACGCCTTC . TRBJ1-2 TRBV29-1 .
CAGSRQHEQFF TGTGCCGGCAGTCGACAGCACGAGCAGTTCTTC . TRBJ2-1 TRBV12-3/TRBV12-4 .
CATGRETGPGGYTF TGTGCCACCGGCAGGGAGACAGGGCCCGGTGGCTACACCTTC TRBD1 TRBJ1-2 TRBV15 .
CSTFGGTSQETQYF TGCAGCACCTTTGGAGGGACATCCCAAGAGACCCAGTACTTC . TRBJ2-5 TRBV29-1 many
CASSPGGPGNTIYF TGCGCCAGCAGCCCGGGGGGCCCTGGAAACACCATATATTTT . TRBJ1-3 TRBV5-1 many
CSVERSDTQYF TGCAGCGTTGAACGGAGTGATACGCAGTATTTT . TRBJ2-3 TRBV29-1 .
CAGSLSGFEQYF TGTGCCGGCAGTTTATCAGGGTTCGAGCAGTACTTC . TRBJ2-7 TRBV28 .
CSVEGSRGEKLFF TGCAGCGTTGAAGGTAGCAGAGGTGAAAAACTGTTTTTT . TRBJ1-4 TRBV29-1 .
CASGETSGFRIAGELFF TGTGCCAGCGGCGAGACTAGCGGGTTTAGAATTGCCGGGGAGCTGTTCTTT TRBD2 TRBJ2-2 TRBV28 .
CASSPKISEFSSDTQYF TGTGCCAGCAGCCCAAAGATTAGCGAGTTTAGCTCAGATACGCAGTATTTT . TRBJ2-3 TRBV11-2 .
CSARLLGGGLGDAQYF TGCAGTGCCAGGCTCCTTGGGGGAGGACTAGGAGATGCGCAGTATTTT TRBD2 TRBJ2-3 TRBV29-1 .
CASSWWGQPQHF TGTGCCAGCAGTTGGTGGGGTCAACCCCAGCATTTT . TRBJ1-5 TRBV28 .
CASSSEVGVNNEQFF TGCGCCAGCAGCTCCGAGGTTGGGGTCAACAATGAGCAGTTCTTC . TRBJ2-1 TRBV5-1 many
CASSFFQYETQYF TGTGCCAGCAGCTTCTTCCAATATGAGACCCAGTACTTC . TRBJ2-5 TRBV7-2 few
CASSLGVLTDTSDTQYF TGTGCCAGCAGCTTAGGGGTACTAACGGATACGTCAGATACGCAGTATTTT . TRBJ2-3 TRBV11-2 .
CASSLFVQGTVELFF TGTGCCAGCAGCTTGTTTGTGCAGGGTACAGTGGAGCTGTTTTTT . TRBJ2-2 TRBV5-5 .
CASSQDPGQELGQPQHF TGTGCCAGCAGCCAAGACCCCGGACAGGAGCTGGGTCAGCCCCAGCATTTT TRBD1 TRBJ1-5 TRBV4-2 many
CASGLVRGSITEAFF TGTGCTAGTGGTTTGGTACGAGGCAGTATCACTGAAGCTTTCTTT . TRBJ1-1 TRBV12-5 .
CASFGRSSNEQFF TGTGCCAGCTTTGGGCGTAGCTCCAATGAGCAGTTCTTC . TRBJ2-1 TRBV11-2 .
CTSSRSWSGANVLTF TGTACCAGCAGCCGGTCATGGTCTGGGGCCAACGTTCTGACTTTC . TRBJ2-6 TRBV11-3 once
CASWRGNTEAFF TGTGCCTCATGGCGGGGGAACACTGAAGCTTTCTTT . TRBJ1-1 TRBV30 many
CASTQQPGLYGYF TGTGCCAGCACCCAACAACCGGGCCTCTATGGTTACTTC . TRBJ2-7 TRBV5-5 .
CASSLVGSRDTQYF TGTGCCAGCAGTTTAGTTGGAAGCAGAGATACGCAGTATTTT . TRBJ2-3 TRBV11-2 once
CSSRGLVGVTDTHYF TGCAGCTCACGAGGGCTAGTGGGTGTCACAGATACGCACTATTTT . TRBJ2-3 TRBV29-1 .
CASGATGFGEKLFF TGTGCCAGCGGTGCGACCGGGTTTGGTGAAAAACTGTTTTTT . TRBJ1-4 TRBV2 few
CSVEGTSGVFRYNEQFF TGCAGCGTTGAAGGGACTAGCGGGGTTTTCCGTTACAATGAGCAGTTCTTC TRBD2 TRBJ2-1 TRBV29-1 many
CTSSQDSTGTGKQPQHF TGTACCAGCAGCCAAGACTCGACCGGGACAGGGAAGCAGCCCCAGCATTTT TRBD1 TRBJ1-5 TRBV4-2 .
CASSQGNGGAEQYF TGTGCCAGCAGCCAAGGCAACGGTGGGGCCGAGCAGTACTTC . TRBJ2-7 TRBV12-3/TRBV12-4 many
CASRGALGTGELFF TGTGCCAGCAGGGGGGCATTGGGGACCGGGGAGCTGTTTTTT . TRBJ2-2 TRBV28 many
CASSSSELALYYVQYF TGTGCCAGCAGCTCATCGGAACTAGCGCTTTACTACGTGCAGTACTTC TRBD2 TRBJ2-7 TRBV7-8 .
CASSLSQPHEQYF TGTGCCAGCAGCTTAAGCCAACCCCACGAGCAGTACTTC . TRBJ2-7 TRBV7-9 many
CSVKEVQRDTQYF TGCAGTGTGAAGGAGGTGCAGCGGGATACGCAGTATTTT . TRBJ2-3 TRBV29-1 .
CVSSMVFRTYNEQFF TGTGTCAGTAGTATGGTCTTCCGGACCTACAATGAGCAGTTCTTC . TRBJ2-1 TRBV19 .
CASSLSACYTYNEQFF TGCGCCAGCAGCTTGTCGGCTTGCTATACCTACAATGAGCAGTTCTTC . TRBJ2-1 TRBV5-1 .
CVSSQNRGDRVTFF TGTGTCAGCAGCCAAAATAGGGGAGACAGGGTCACGTTCTTC TRBD1 TRBJ2-1 TRBV4-2 .
CASSFRTRTYNEQFF TGTGCCAGCAGTTTCCGGACGCGGACCTATAATGAGCAGTTCTTC . TRBJ2-1 TRBV11-2 .
CASNFNRGTSYEQYF TGTGCCAGCAACTTTAATCGAGGGACCTCCTACGAGCAGTACTTC . TRBJ2-7 TRBV11-2 .
CASIPGLHNTGELFF TGTGCCAGCATCCCGGGACTCCACAACACCGGGGAGTTGTTTTTT . TRBJ2-2 TRBV6-1 .
CSVEWRDTQYF TGCAGCGTTGAGTGGAGGGATACGCAATATTTT . TRBJ2-3 TRBV29-1 .
CASSLPWTSGSGNRHEQYF TGTGCCAGCAGCTTACCGTGGACTAGCGGGAGCGGCAACCGCCACGAGCAGTACTTC TRBD2 TRBJ2-7 TRBV7-8 .
CTSSPDRGLGYGYTF TGTACCAGCAGCCCGGACAGGGGGCTCGGCTATGGCTATACCTTC TRBD1 TRBJ1-2 TRBV5-6 .
CASILETLLFTGDLFF TGCGCCAGCATCTTAGAAACCTTACTATTCACCGGGGATCTGTTTTTT . TRBJ2-2 TRBV11-2 .
CASSPGTSSTYTQYF TGTGCCAGTAGCCCAGGGACTAGCAGCACATATACGCAGTATTTT TRBD2 TRBJ2-3 TRBV11-2 .
CASSRGQGLVRLYNEQYF TGTGCCAGCAGCAGGGGACAGGGGTTGGTTAGACTTTATAACGAGCAGTACTTC TRBD1 TRBJ2-7 TRBV11-2 .
CTSTGSSSTDTQYF TGTACCAGCACTGGGAGTTCAAGCACAGATACGCAGTATTTT . TRBJ2-3 TRBV6-5 once
CASRLGLAGYDQYF TGTGCCAGCAGATTGGGTCTAGCGGGCTACGATCAGTATTTC TRBD2 TRBJ2-7 TRBV5-4 .